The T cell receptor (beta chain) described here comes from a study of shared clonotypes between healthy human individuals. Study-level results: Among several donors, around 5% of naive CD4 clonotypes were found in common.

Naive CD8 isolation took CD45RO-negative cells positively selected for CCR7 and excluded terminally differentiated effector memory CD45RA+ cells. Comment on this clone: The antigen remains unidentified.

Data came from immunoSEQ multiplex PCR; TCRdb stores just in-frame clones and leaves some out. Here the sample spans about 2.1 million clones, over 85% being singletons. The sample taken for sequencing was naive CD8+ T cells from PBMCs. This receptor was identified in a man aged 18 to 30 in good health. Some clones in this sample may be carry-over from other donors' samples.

The CDR3 loop reads CASMPQPGNTIYF. As DNA, the CDR3 is TGTGCCAGCATGCCCCAACCGGGAAACACCATATATTTT. The rearrangement joins TRBV27 to TRBJ1-3, with D unresolved. Germline V gene data show CDR1 as MNHEY and CDR2 as SMNVEV (reference sequence). This CDR3 spans 13 amino acids. Trimming pared 7 bases from V and 4 bases from J, leaving 11 bases between.